The source of this T cell receptor (beta chain) is a study of T-cell memory formation after mild COVID-19. Study-wide points: Within pre-infection memory, some responding clones were found, suggesting cross-reactive memory joined. Clones shrinking from day 15 to 85 showed even CD4/CD8 mixes; later expanders tilted CD4+.

Trimming cost V 6 bases and J 6 bases; bases outside gene matches: 10. CDR3 length equals 15 residues. Each CDR3 protein gets one entry after TCRdb re-called the 5' RACE reads with MiXCR. Of about 470,000 distinct CDR3 sequences listed, 15% to 20% are singletons. This clonotype came up many times. Its antigen is undetermined. This rearrangement joins TRBV12-3 or TRBV12-4 to TRBJ2-1; 8 nucleotides agree with TRBD2. The source material was PBMCs or a T cell subset sorted from them (not recorded which). The source is an adult woman who had mild COVID-19 (a few samples of this study predate the infection). Cell type and time point are not known. The CDR3: CASSGAGAFSNEQFF. CDR3 sequence (DNA): TGTGCCAGCAGCGGAGCGGGGGCCTTTAGCAATGAGCAGTTCTTC.